Below, 10 T cell receptor beta chains from the same sample are listed, as sequenced in a study of vaccination effects on CD4 cells after COVID-19. The repertoire was sequenced with immunoSEQ multiplex PCR; TCRdb's copy has only in-frame clones and lacks some. This sample carries 50,000 or so clones, roughly 73% of them seen once, and the ten largest clones take approximately 6%. Their target antigens are unknown. Viral peptide pools were used in the ViraFEST assay to expand antigen-specific CD4+ T cells, and sequencing came afterward. Researchers isolated CD4+ T cells once less than 13 days of culture had elapsed. The study found no prior SARS-CoV-2 infection in the vaccine recipients, who tested negative for nucleocapsid antibodies. Sequenced here: CD4+ T cells from PBMCs cultured with HCoV-OC43 spike peptides, sampled before COVID-19 vaccination. The subset: HCoV-OC43 spike overlapping peptide pool stimulation. The receptors come from a human donor who received a COVID-19 vaccine.

The gene calls are TRBV5-1 and TRBJ1-2; 9 positions match TRBD1. The germline V gene has CDR1 SGHRS and CDR2 YFSETQ. The CDR3 consists of 14 residues. J lost 6 bases, V lost 4 bases, and 7 bases had no gene match. The CDR3 nucleotides read TGCGCCAGCAGCAGAGGACAGGGGCTCCATGGCTACACCTTC. It is translated as CASSRGQGLHGYTF.

This rearrangement joins TRBV4-1 to TRBJ1-2, with no clear D. The germline V and J ends were trimmed by 1 base and 0 bases, with 9 bases remaining between them. CDR3 length: 15 residues. In germline, CDR1 is MGHRA, CDR2 YSYEKL. Here the CDR3 reads CASSQVNIANYGYTF. The CDR3 region has the DNA TGCGCCAGCAGCCAAGTAAACATAGCTAACTATGGCTACACCTTC.

This clone has only one observation. The chain couples TRBV4-3 to TRBJ2-6, with a tentative D call TRBD2 (5 bases). The germline V gene has CDR1 LGHNA and CDR2 YSLEER. Trimming stripped 0 bases from V and 0 bases from J, with 12 bases between. The CDR3 totals 18 residues. The CDR3 nucleotides are TGCGCCAGCAGCCAAGATGTTACGGGGAGCTCTGGGGCCAACGTCCTGACTTTC. Translation gives CASSQDVTGSSGANVLTF.

This CDR3 reads CASSSTSGVSTDTQYF. In DNA, the CDR3 is TGTGCCAGCAGCTCGACTAGCGGGGTTAGCACAGATACGCAGTATTTT. The chain couples TRBV11-2 to TRBJ2-3; 11 bases match TRBD2. CDR1 is SGHAT and CDR2 is FQNNGV in the germline V gene. The CDR3 runs 16 residues. V gave up 4 bases and J gave up 0 bases; unmatched junction bases: 3.

The chain couples TRBV5-8 to TRBJ1-6, with a weak D call TRBD1 (5 bases). V was pared by 0 bases and J by 0 bases, with 13 bases between. The CDR3 contains 18 residues. Germline assignment: CDR1 SGHTS and CDR2 YDEGEE. In DNA, the CDR3 is TGTGCCAGCAGCTTGGGGACATTTATCGGCTCCTATAATTCACCCCTCCACTTT. Its protein is CASSLGTFIGSYNSPLHF.

The chain couples TRBV6-1 to TRBJ2-2; the D is unclear. The germline gives CDR1 MNHNS, CDR2 SASEGT. Trimming took off 1 base at V and 7 bases at J, with 7 bases between the two ends. The CDR3 runs to 13 residues. The CDR3 bases are TGTGCCAGCAGTGAAGACAGATACGGGGAGCTGTTTTTT. Encoded protein: CASSEDRYGELFF.

The chain links TRBV24-1 to TRBJ2-2; TRBD2 is a possible D gene (6 bases). CDR1 KGHDR and CDR2 SFDVKD come from the germline V gene. V dropped 9 bases and J dropped 1 base, with 14 bases sitting between them. The CDR3 contains 15 residues. The CDR3 bases are TGTGCCACCTCGCGGGGCAGGGTGAACACCGGGGAGCTGTTTTTT. Translation: CATSRGRVNTGELFF.

This chain connects TRBV7-8 to TRBJ1-1, with a weak D call TRBD1 (5 bases). CDR3 length: 15 residues. Germline CDR1 reads SGHVS; CDR2 reads FQNEAQ. V lost 0 bases to trimming and J lost 1 base, with 9 bases between them. CDR3 coding DNA: TGTGCCAGCAGCTTAGCGGGGCAGTCGAACACTGAAGCTTTCTTT. It specifies CASSLAGQSNTEAFF.

The V call is TRBV29-1, the J call TRBJ2-5, with TRBD2 matching over 9 bases. The CDR3 is made up of 16 amino acids. V lost 1 base, J lost 5 bases, and 11 bases stayed unmatched. Germline V gene sequence: CDR1 SQVTM, CDR2 ANQGSEA. The CDR3 coding sequence is TGCAGCGTTGAAGGGGCTAGCGGGGTGAGAGCTGAGACCCAGTACTTC. Encoded protein: CSVEGASGVRAETQYF.

V and J are TRBV12-5 and TRBJ2-5; possible D gene TRBD2, 7 bases. Trimming pared 6 bases from V and 3 bases from J, leaving 14 bases between. Per the germline V gene, CDR1 is LGHNT and CDR2 is FRNRAP. This CDR3 has 14 amino acids. The CDR3 spells CASGRGGGEETQYF. The CDR3 bases are TGTGCTAGTGGCCGGGGAGGGGGGGAAGAGACCCAGTACTTC.